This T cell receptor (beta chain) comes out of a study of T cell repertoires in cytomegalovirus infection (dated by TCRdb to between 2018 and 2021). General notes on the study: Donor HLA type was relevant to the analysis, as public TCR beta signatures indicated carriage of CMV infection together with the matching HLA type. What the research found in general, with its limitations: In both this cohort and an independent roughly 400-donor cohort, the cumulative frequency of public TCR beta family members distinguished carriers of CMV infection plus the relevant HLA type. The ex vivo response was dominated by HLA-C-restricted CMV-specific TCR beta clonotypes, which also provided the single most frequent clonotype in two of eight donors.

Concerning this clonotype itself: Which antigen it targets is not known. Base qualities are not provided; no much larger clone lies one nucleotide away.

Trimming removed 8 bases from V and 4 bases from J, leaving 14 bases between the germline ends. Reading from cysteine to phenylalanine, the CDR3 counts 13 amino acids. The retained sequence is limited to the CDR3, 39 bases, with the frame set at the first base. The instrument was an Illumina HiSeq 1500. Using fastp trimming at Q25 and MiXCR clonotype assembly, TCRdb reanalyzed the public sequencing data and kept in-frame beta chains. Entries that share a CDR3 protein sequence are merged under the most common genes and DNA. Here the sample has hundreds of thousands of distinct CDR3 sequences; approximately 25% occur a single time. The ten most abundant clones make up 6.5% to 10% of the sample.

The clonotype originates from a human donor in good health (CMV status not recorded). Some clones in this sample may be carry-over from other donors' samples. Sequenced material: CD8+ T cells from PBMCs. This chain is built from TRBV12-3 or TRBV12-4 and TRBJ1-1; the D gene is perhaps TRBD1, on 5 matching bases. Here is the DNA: TGTGCCAGCTGGGAAAGGGGACCCACTGAAGCTTTCTTT. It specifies CASWERGPTEAFF.